Each of the 8 T cell receptor beta chains below was sequenced from the same sample in a study of beta chain features in type 1 diabetes. Expressed TCRB transcripts got sequenced, as all isolated RNA was reverse transcribed. Libraries were prepared by immunoSEQ multiplex PCR; TCRdb keeps only in-frame clonotypes and omits some of them. The repertoire holds a few hundred thousand clones, with about 30% as singletons. Sequenced: naive CD4+ T cells from blood. Receptor source: a young man in good health.

Only a few counts were recorded for this clone. V usage is TRBV6-6 and J usage is TRBJ2-1; D ambiguous. The CDR3 length is 13 residues. Trimming left V 2 bases short and J 5 bases short, with 7 bases between. From germline, CDR1 is MNHNY and CDR2 SVGAGI (reference sequence). CDR3 loop: CASSYRFDNEQFF. CDR3 DNA: TGTGCCAGCAGTTACCGATTTGACAATGAGCAGTTCTTC.

The chain carries TRBV6-6 and TRBJ2-7; 11 bases line up with TRBD2. The trim removed 6 bases at V and 2 bases at J, leaving 9 bases unmatched. The CDR3 is 16 residues long. Looked up from germline, CDR1 is MNHNY and CDR2 is SVGAGI (reference sequence). CDR3 sequence: CASRLAGGLHPYEQYF. CDR3 DNA: TGTGCCAGCAGATTAGCGGGAGGGTTGCACCCCTACGAGCAGTACTTC.

A word on this clone: Other DNA sequences in the sample encode the same CDR3. This chain links TRBV15 with TRBJ2-5, with D perhaps TRBD1 (5 bases). Trimming pared 2 bases from V and 4 bases from J, leaving 8 bases between. The germline V gene encodes CDR1 LNHNV and CDR2 YYDKDF (reference sequence). The CDR3 has 13 amino acids. The DNA of the CDR3 is TGTGCCACCAGCAGACAGGGCCGAGAGACCCAGTACTTC. Translating gives CATSRQGRETQYF.

This clone was seen a handful of times. The chain recombines TRBV5-1 with TRBJ2-3; tentatively, D is TRBD2 (5 bases). There are 12 residues in the CDR3. Trimming cost V 3 bases and J 6 bases, with 8 bases left between them. Germline V lookup: CDR1 SGHRS, CDR2 YFSETQ. The DNA for the CDR3 is TGCGCCAGCAGCTCTGCGGGCGATACGCAGTATTTT. It codes for CASSSAGDTQYF.

This rearrangement joins TRBV29-1 to TRBJ2-1; 9 bases align to TRBD1. Trimming removed 3 bases from V and 4 bases from J; junction bases left unmatched: 22. The CDR3 length is 20 residues. Germline V gives CDR1 SQVTM, CDR2 ANQGSEA. CDR3 amino acids: CSVDDTRDRVSLYPYNEQFF. CDR3 DNA: TGCAGCGTTGATGATACCCGGGACAGGGTCTCCTTGTACCCATACAATGAGCAGTTCTTC.

This chain uses TRBV7-2 with TRBJ1-2, with D unclear. The CDR3 is 12 amino acids. CDR1 is SGHTA, CDR2 FQGNSA, per germline. V lost 3 bases and J 5 bases, leaving 7 bases between the germline ends. This CDR3 is CASSLSFYGYTF. CDR3 nucleotides: TGTGCCAGCAGCTTGAGTTTTTATGGCTACACCTTC.

This clone was picked up a small number of times. The V and J genes are TRBV4-1 and TRBJ2-7, with 7 bases lining up with TRBD2. This CDR3 contains 14 residues. After removal of 2 bases from V and 1 base from J, the junction contained 2 bases not matched to a gene. Per the germline V gene, CDR1 is MGHRA and CDR2 is YSYEKL. In DNA form, the CDR3 reads TGCGCCAGCAGCCAAACTAGCGCGTCCTACGAGCAGTACTTC. As protein: CASSQTSASYEQYF.

The V call is TRBV28, the J call TRBJ2-1; D may correspond to TRBD1 or TRBD2 (6 bases each). This CDR3 region has 13 residues. CDR1 and CDR2 from the germline V gene are MDHEN and SYDVKM. V was trimmed by 10 bases and J by 8 bases, leaving 18 bases between them. This CDR3 is CATRRGDPYEQFF. CDR3 DNA sequence: TGTGCCACCAGAAGGGGGGACCCTTATGAGCAGTTCTTC. Filled out from reference TRBV28 and TRBJ2-1, the complete variable domain reads DVKVTQSSRYLVKRTGEKVFLECVQDMDHENMFWYRQDPGLGLRLIYFSYDVKMKEKGDIPEGYSVSREKKERFSLILESASTNQTSMYLCATRRGDPYEQFFGPGTRLTVL.